The 25 T cell receptor beta chains below all came from one sample that was sequenced in a study of cytomegalovirus exposure and HLA in healthy donors. The primer mix had 60 Vbeta and 13 Jbeta primers. Produced via immunoSEQ multiplex PCR; TCRdb's table is partial and in-frame only. Of roughly 150,000 clones in the sample, roughly 84% were seen once. The sequenced material came from PBMCs. The origin of the receptors is a man aged 25-45 years in good health and CMV-seropositive.

The table lists this clone with a few counts. The genes are TRBV5-8 and TRBJ2-1; TRBD2 agrees at 7 bases. Germline CDR1 and CDR2: SGHTS and YDEGEE. The CDR3 contains 16 residues. J gave up 4 bases and V 4 bases, and 11 bases lay outside the gene matches. CDR3 sequence: CASSLEAGLGYNEQFF. For the CDR3, the DNA is TGTGCCAGCAGCCTAGAAGCGGGATTAGGGTACAATGAGCAGTTCTTC.

The table lists this clone with a few counts. The chain links TRBV18 to TRBJ1-5, with TRBD1 identical over 9 bases. The trim removed 3 bases at V and 6 bases at J, leaving 6 bases unmatched. CDR1 is KGHSH and CDR2 is LQKENI in the germline V gene. The CDR3 is made up of 15 amino acids. DNA for the CDR3: TGTGCCAGCTCACCCGGGACAGGGAACAGTCAGCCCCAGCATTTT. Amino acids: CASSPGTGNSQPQHF.

The rearrangement links TRBV18 to TRBJ2-3, with D maybe TRBD1 (6 bases). The CDR3 loop spans 16 amino acids. Germline loops: CDR1 KGHSH, CDR2 LQKENI. The V gene lost 8 bases and the J gene lost 2 bases, with 20 bases spanning the gap. Here the CDR3 DNA reads TGTGCCAGCCGCTCCCAACAGGGAACAAACACAGATACGCAGTATTTT. It codes for CASRSQQGTNTDTQYF.

The chain employs TRBV7-2 and TRBJ1-2, with D perhaps matching TRBD1 (5 bases). This CDR3 is built from 13 residues. Germline V gene data show CDR1 as SGHTA and CDR2 as FQGNSA. V lost 2 bases and J 4 bases, leaving 8 bases between the germline ends. CDR3 nucleotides: TGTGCCAGCAGCTTACAGGGCCCCTATGGCTACACCTTC. This encodes CASSLQGPYGYTF. Looking up the rest from reference TRBV7-2 and TRBJ1-2 gives the full variable domain: GAGVSQSPSNKVTEKGKDVELRCDPISGHTALYWYRQSLGQGLEFLIYFQGNSAPDKSGLPSDRFSAERTGGSVSTLTIQRTQQEDSAVYLCASSLQGPYGYTFGSGTRLTVV.

This chain links TRBV11-3 with TRBJ2-1, with TRBD1 matching 9 bases. The CDR3 loop spans 17 amino acids. V was pared by 5 bases and J by 4 bases, with 12 bases of the junction left unmatched. Per germline, CDR1 SGHNT and CDR2 YENEEA. CDR3 in amino acids: CASSLPHPQGAYNEQFF. DNA for the CDR3: TGTGCCAGCAGCCTACCCCATCCACAGGGGGCTTACAATGAGCAGTTCTTC.

This clone was recorded once. The gene calls are TRBV19 and TRBJ1-5; unclear D gene. Germline V gene lookup returns CDR1 LNHDA and CDR2 SQIVND (reference sequence). V was pared by 6 bases and J by 3 bases, with 18 bases between. There are 16 residues in the CDR3. In DNA, the CDR3 is TGTGCCAGTAGATTAGGACGGACTACCATCAATCAGCCCCAGCATTTT. This codes for CASRLGRTTINQPQHF.

The chain joins TRBV5-6 to TRBJ1-1, with D uncertain. There are 18 residues in the CDR3. Germline V lookup: CDR1 SGHDT, CDR2 YYEEEE. Trimming took 1 base from V and 1 from J, leaving 20 bases between them. Here the CDR3 reads CASSLTERADLGNTEAFF. DNA of the CDR3: TGTGCCAGCAGCTTGACGGAGCGAGCAGACTTAGGGAACACTGAAGCTTTCTTT.

The sample holds one count of this clone. The genes are TRBV27 and TRBJ1-5; TRBD1 aligns across 7 bases. Germline V gene data show CDR1 as MNHEY and CDR2 as SMNVEV (reference sequence). The CDR3 spans 14 residues. J gave up 6 bases and V 6 bases, and 8 bases lay outside the gene matches. This CDR3 is CASRLTGSGQPQHF. The DNA of the CDR3 is TGTGCCAGCAGGCTGACAGGGAGCGGTCAGCCCCAGCATTTT.

V gene TRBV5-8 combines with J gene TRBJ1-1; D is perhaps TRBD1 (5 bases). V lost 5 bases, J lost 4 bases, and 12 bases lay in between. CDR1 is SGHTS, CDR2 YDEGEE, per germline. CDR3 size: 13 residues. Here the CDR3 reads CASRSLGATEAFF. Written as DNA, the CDR3 is TGTGCCAGCAGATCCTTAGGGGCCACTGAAGCTTTCTTT.

The CDR3 here is CASSLPDRGAYNEQFF. CDR3 DNA sequence: TGTGCCAGCAGCTTACCAGACAGGGGAGCATACAATGAGCAGTTCTTC. The rearrangement links TRBV11-3 to TRBJ2-1; 8 bases are shared with TRBD1. The length of the CDR3 is 16 residues. CDR1 and CDR2 from the germline V gene are SGHNT and YENEEA. The V segment lost 2 bases and the J segment 4 bases; nucleotides outside the gene matches: 7.

The chain recombines TRBV11-2 with TRBJ2-7; the match to TRBD1 covers 12 bases. The J segment lost 7 bases and the V segment lost 1 base, leaving 5 bases of the junction unmatched. Germline V gene data show CDR1 as SGHAT and CDR2 as FQNNGV. CDR3 length: 15 residues. DNA of the CDR3: TGTGCCAGCAGCTTAGGGGGACAGGGGGCTAGGGAGCAGTACTTC. Its protein is CASSLGGQGAREQYF.

This clone was counted a single time. The chain has TRBV11-2 and TRBJ1-2; TRBD1 matches at 9 bases. Germline trimming cut 4 bases from V and 1 base from J; bases unmatched to any gene: 7. Germline V gene data show CDR1 as SGHAT and CDR2 as FQNNGV. There are 16 residues in the CDR3. CDR3 nucleotides: TGTGCCAGCAGCTACTACCGGGACAGGGATAACTATGGCTACACCTTC. Residues: CASSYYRDRDNYGYTF.

The chain joins TRBV19 to TRBJ2-5; possible D gene TRBD1, 6 bases. V shed 2 bases and J shed 4 bases, with 8 bases lying between them. Germline CDR1 LNHDA, CDR2 SQIVND (reference sequence). The CDR3 is made up of 13 amino acids. The CDR3 loop is CASSIQGLETQYF. The DNA for the CDR3 is TGTGCCAGTAGTATACAGGGGTTAGAGACCCAGTACTTC.

The sample holds one count of this clone. The genes are TRBV28 and TRBJ1-5, with a weak D call TRBD1 (6 bases). CDR3 length equals 15 residues. V lost 10 bases and J 4 bases, leaving 20 bases between the germline ends. Germline CDR1 is MDHEN and CDR2 is SYDVKM. The CDR3, as DNA: TGTGCCACCCAACCCTACAGGGATCTGAATCAGCCCCAGCATTTT. Protein product: CATQPYRDLNQPQHF. The full variable domain, with the rest looked up from reference TRBV28 and TRBJ1-5, is DVKVTQSSRYLVKRTGEKVFLECVQDMDHENMFWYRQDPGLGLRLIYFSYDVKMKEKGDIPEGYSVSREKKERFSLILESASTNQTSMYLCATQPYRDLNQPQHFGDGTRLSIL.

The genes are TRBV4-1 and TRBJ1-2; possible D gene TRBD1, 5 bases. CDR1 is MGHRA and CDR2 is YSYEKL in the germline V gene. CDR3 length: 17 residues. Trimming pared 0 bases from V and 7 bases from J, leaving 21 bases between. CDR3 coding DNA: TGCGCCAGCAGCCAAGAAGGGTGGGGGGAGGTGAAAGGTGGCTACACCTTC. Translating gives CASSQEGWGEVKGGYTF.

The gene calls are TRBV14 and TRBJ2-1; TRBD2 is a possible D gene (6 bases). This CDR3 spans 13 amino acids. The V gene's germline CDR1 is SGHDN and CDR2 FVKESK. V lost 1 base, J lost 14 bases, and 15 bases lay in between. CDR3 loop: CASSQGSWGGEFF. CDR3 nucleotide sequence: TGTGCCAGCAGCCAAGGGTCTTGGGGAGGCGAGTTCTTC.

The chain combines TRBV6-6 with TRBJ1-6; 9 bases line up with TRBD1. The CDR3 contains 14 residues. Germline V gene sequence: CDR1 MNHNY, CDR2 SVGAGI (reference sequence). V lost 6 bases and J lost 10; bases outside the gene matches: 7. CDR3 sequence: CASSSTGGDSPLHF. CDR3 nucleotide sequence: TGTGCCAGCAGCTCAACAGGGGGCGACTCACCCCTCCACTTT.

This chain joins TRBV15 and TRBJ2-5, with TRBD1 as a possible D gene (5 bases). The CDR3 loop spans 13 amino acids. CDR1 is LNHNV and CDR2 is YYDKDF in the germline V gene (reference sequence). Trimming left V 1 base short and J 7 bases short, with 10 bases between. CDR3 region: CATSRVPQGTQYF. The CDR3 DNA reads TGTGCCACCAGCAGAGTGCCGCAGGGGACCCAGTACTTC.

V and J are TRBV16 and TRBJ2-5; TRBD2 agrees at 7 bases. The J segment lost 2 bases and the V segment lost 3 bases, leaving 6 bases of the junction unmatched. From germline, CDR1 is KGHSY and CDR2 FQNENV. The CDR3 loop spans 15 amino acids. The CDR3 sequence: CASSQVSSGQETQYF. The CDR3, as DNA: TGTGCCAGCAGCCAGGTGTCTAGCGGACAAGAGACCCAGTACTTC. The full variable domain, its missing parts supplied by reference TRBV16 and TRBJ2-5, is GEEVAQTPKHLVRGEGQKAKLYCAPIKGHSYVFWYQQVLKNEFKFLISFQNENVFDETGMPKERFSAKCLPNSPCSLEIQATKLEDSAVYFCASSQVSSGQETQYFGPGTRLLVL.

The J gene is TRBJ1-2, the V gene TRBV11-2; 8 bases align to TRBD1. This CDR3 is 14 amino acids long. J was trimmed by 2 bases and V by 5 bases; bases with no gene match: 4. From germline, CDR1 is SGHAT and CDR2 FQNNGV. CDR3 sequence reads: CASSPGQGNYGYTF. The CDR3 DNA sequence: TGTGCCAGCAGCCCCGGACAGGGCAACTATGGCTACACCTTC.

This clone appeared a single time. The gene calls are TRBV6-5 and TRBJ1-6; 9 nucleotides line up with TRBD1. V dropped 0 bases and J dropped 7; count of bases not matched to a gene: 4. In germline, CDR1 is MNHEY, CDR2 SVGAGI. The CDR3 has 16 residues. The CDR3 spells CASSYSQGARNSPLHF. CDR3 sequence (DNA): TGTGCCAGCAGTTACTCACAGGGGGCGCGGAATTCACCCCTCCACTTT.

There are a few counts of this clone. The chain recombines TRBV6-5 with TRBJ2-1, with unresolved D. CDR3 length equals 15 residues. The germline CDR1 and CDR2 sequences are MNHEY and SVGAGI. V lost 5 bases and J 2 bases, leaving 13 bases between the germline ends. The CDR3 sequence: CASSVVQIAYNEQFF. The CDR3 DNA reads TGTGCCAGCAGTGTCGTACAGATCGCCTACAATGAGCAGTTCTTC.

The chain uses TRBV7-2 and TRBJ2-1, with TRBD1 identical over 7 bases. The CDR3 runs to 14 residues. Germline values: CDR1 SGHTA, CDR2 FQGNSA. V dropped 5 bases and J dropped 7; count of bases not matched to a gene: 8. CDR3 DNA sequence: TGTGCCAGCAGCCGGGGACAGTCATGGAATGAGCAGTTCTTC. Encoded protein: CASSRGQSWNEQFF.

This rearrangement joins TRBV2 to TRBJ2-1, with unresolved D. The length of the CDR3 is 11 residues. V was trimmed by 6 bases and J by 10 bases, leaving 10 bases between them. Germline assignment: CDR1 SNHLY and CDR2 FYNNEI. The CDR3 DNA reads as TGTGCCAGCAGGGAACCGGAGGAGCAGTTCTTC. Amino acid sequence: CASREPEEQFF.

This clone was detected once. The chain uses TRBV11-3 and TRBJ1-2; TRBD1 is a possible D gene (5 bases). The CDR3 contains 15 residues. The V gene lost 1 base and the J gene lost 0 bases, with 9 bases spanning the gap. Germline V gives CDR1 SGHNT, CDR2 YENEEA. DNA for the CDR3: TGTGCCAGCAGCTTAGTTGGGGCAGCTAACTATGGCTACACCTTC. It yields the protein CASSLVGAANYGYTF.